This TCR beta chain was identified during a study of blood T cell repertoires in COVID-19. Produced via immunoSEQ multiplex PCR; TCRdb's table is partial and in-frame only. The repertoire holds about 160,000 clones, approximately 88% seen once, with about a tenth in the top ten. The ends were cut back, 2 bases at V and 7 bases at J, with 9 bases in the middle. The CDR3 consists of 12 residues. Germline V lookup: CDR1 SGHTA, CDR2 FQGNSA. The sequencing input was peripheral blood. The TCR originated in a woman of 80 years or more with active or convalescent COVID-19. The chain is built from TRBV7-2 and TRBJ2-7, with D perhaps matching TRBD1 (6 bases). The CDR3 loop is CASSLRGTEQYF. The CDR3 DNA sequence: TGTGCCAGCAGCTTAAGAGGGACAGAGCAGTACTTC.